The 27 T cell receptor beta chains below come from one sample, sequenced in a study of OX40 agonist ivuxolimab in advanced cancers. Measured with immunoSEQ multiplex PCR; TCRdb has only the in-frame clones, and not every one. The table has about 69,000 clones, approximately 89% seen once. The sequencing here drew on CD4+ or CD8+ T cells sorted from blood, taken in a trial of the OX40 agonist ivuxolimab. These receptors were obtained from an adult with an advanced solid tumor such as melanoma, head and neck, liver or kidney cancer.

V usage is TRBV5-1 and J usage is TRBJ1-1; a weak D match, TRBD1 (5 bases). The V and J ends lost 7 bases and 1 base respectively, with 26 bases between them. CDR1 and CDR2 from the germline V gene are SGHRS and YFSETQ. This CDR3 region has 18 residues. CDR3 sequence: CASAGESAGFFWNTEAFF. As DNA, the CDR3 is TGCGCCAGCGCGGGGGAATCGGCAGGGTTCTTTTGGAACACTGAAGCTTTCTTT.

The chain is built from TRBV19 and TRBJ1-1; the D is unclear. Germline loops: CDR1 LNHDA, CDR2 SQIVND (reference sequence). Trimming shortened V by 3 bases and J by 0 bases, and 5 bases separated the two germline ends. This CDR3 comprises 13 residues. The CDR3 here is CASSIGVNTEAFF. Written as DNA, the CDR3 is TGTGCCAGTAGTATTGGGGTGAACACTGAAGCTTTCTTT.

Here the CDR3 DNA reads TGTGCCAGCTTCGATGACCTCGCCAGTAGGCTAGCCAAAAACATTCAGTACTTC. Amino acids: CASFDDLASRLAKNIQYF. The chain employs TRBV2 and TRBJ2-4; D unclear. Deletions cut 8 bases from V and 0 bases from J, with 23 bases between. Per the germline V gene, CDR1 is SNHLY and CDR2 is FYNNEI. This CDR3 is built from 18 residues.

The rearrangement uses TRBV5-4 and TRBJ2-5; the D gene is possibly TRBD1 (5 bases). CDR3 length: 15 amino acids. Germline V gene data show CDR1 as SGHNT and CDR2 as YYREEE (reference sequence). Trimming pared 2 bases from V and 5 bases from J, leaving 16 bases between. CDR3 sequence: CASSFRPGIGETQYF. In DNA, the CDR3 is TGTGCCAGCAGCTTCCGACCAGGGATAGGGGAGACCCAGTACTTC.

The rearrangement links TRBV9 to TRBJ1-4; D uncertain. The CDR3 extends over 14 amino acids. CDR1 is SGDLS, CDR2 YYNGEE, per germline. Between the trimmed V and J ends, which lost 2 bases and 8 bases, there was a span of 13 bases. CDR3 sequence (DNA): TGTGCCAGCAGCGTTCGAGAGTCGGGCGAAAAACTGTTTTTT. Residues: CASSVRESGEKLFF. The complete variable domain, with remaining parts taken from reference TRBV9 and TRBJ1-4, reads DSGVTQTPKHLITATGQRVTLRCSPRSGDLSVYWYQQSLDQGLQFLIQYYNGEERAKGNILERFSAQQFPDLHSELNLSSLELGDSALYFCASSVRESGEKLFFGSGTQLSVL.

The V call is TRBV10-3, the J call TRBJ1-1; tentatively, D is TRBD1 (6 bases). Germline CDR1 reads ENHRY; CDR2 reads SYGVKD. Trimming shortened V by 6 bases and J by 2 bases, and 22 bases separated the two germline ends. The CDR3 extends over 17 amino acids. CDR3 bases: TGTGCCATCAGGGCCAGGCGTGGAGGGACAACAAACACTGAAGCTTTCTTT. Residues: CAIRARRGGTTNTEAFF.

The J gene is TRBJ2-3, the V gene TRBV7-2; 7 bases are a match to TRBD2. This CDR3 region has 15 residues. V lost 5 bases and J lost 1; bases outside the gene matches: 6. Germline V gene sequence: CDR1 SGHTA, CDR2 FQGNSA. CDR3 DNA: TGTGCCAGCAGCCCCGGGGGGAGCGGCACAGATACGCAGTATTTT. Translated, it gives CASSPGGSGTDTQYF.

J is TRBJ1-2 and V is TRBV14; a weak D match, TRBD1 (5 bases). Germline CDR1 and CDR2: SGHDN and FVKESK. V was clipped by 2 bases and J by 7 bases, with 11 bases between them. CDR3 length: 13 residues. Written as DNA, the CDR3 is TGTGCCAGCAGCCAACATGGGACGGTTGGCTACACCTTC. Residues: CASSQHGTVGYTF.

The genes are TRBV25-1 and TRBJ1-2, with D hard to call. V was trimmed by 3 bases and J by 4 bases, leaving 6 bases between them. CDR1 is MGHDK, CDR2 SYGVNS, per germline. This CDR3 contains 12 residues. The CDR3 region is CASSEGTYGYTF. DNA of the CDR3: TGTGCCAGCAGTGAGGGTACCTATGGCTACACCTTC.

This chain uses TRBV5-1 with TRBJ1-3, with D perhaps matching TRBD1 (5 bases). Trimming cost V 7 bases and J 2 bases, with 13 bases left between them. CDR1 and CDR2 from the germline V gene are SGHRS and YFSETQ. The length of the CDR3 is 14 residues. This CDR3 reads CASHMGDAGNTIYF. The CDR3 DNA is TGCGCCAGCCATATGGGGGACGCTGGAAACACCATATATTTT.

The V gene is TRBV5-6, the J gene TRBJ1-2; D call uncertain. The germline V gene encodes CDR1 SGHDT and CDR2 YYEEEE. Trimming pared 2 bases from V and 4 bases from J, leaving 9 bases between. The CDR3 covers 13 residues. The CDR3: CASSLPGGYGYTF. The CDR3 nucleotides are TGTGCCAGCAGCTTACCGGGTGGCTATGGCTACACCTTC.

V is TRBV7-9 and J is TRBJ1-4, with 8 nucleotides matching TRBD1. There are 17 residues in the CDR3. With 3 bases clipped from V and 1 base from J, the junction kept 7 bases outside the gene matches. The germline gives CDR1 SEHNR, CDR2 FQNEAQ (reference sequence). CDR3 bases: TGTGCCAGCAGCTTCGGCAGGGGGCGGGGAACTAATGAAAAACTGTTTTTT. It encodes CASSFGRGRGTNEKLFF.

The rearrangement uses TRBV19 and TRBJ2-1; TRBD2 matches 13 bases. After removal of 5 bases from V and 6 bases from J, the junction contained 7 bases not matched to a gene. The germline CDR1 and CDR2 sequences are LNHDA and SQIVND (reference sequence). This CDR3 is built from 16 residues. CDR3 coding DNA: TGTGCCAGTAGTGCACTGACTAGCGGGAGGAGCAATGAGCAGTTCTTC. Its translation: CASSALTSGRSNEQFF.

This clone was seen only once. The chain has TRBV7-9 and TRBJ1-3, with 8 bases matching TRBD1. The CDR3 covers 16 residues. The V gene's germline CDR1 is SEHNR and CDR2 FQNEAQ (reference sequence). Unmatched junction bases numbered 8, after V lost 4 bases and J lost 3 bases. The CDR3 nucleotides read TGTGCCAGCAGCTCCGCCCCGACAGGGGATGGAAACACCATATATTTT. Protein product: CASSSAPTGDGNTIYF.

The rearrangement uses TRBV6-4 and TRBJ2-7; D not resolved. The germline V gene has CDR1 MRHNA and CDR2 SNTAGT. Trimming removed 6 bases at V and 0 bases at J, with 3 bases between. The CDR3 extends over 11 amino acids. The CDR3, as DNA: TGTGCCAGCAGGTTCTCCTACGAGCAGTACTTC. Amino acid sequence: CASRFSYEQYF.

The rearrangement joins TRBV6-6 to TRBJ2-3; D unclear. V was clipped by 7 bases and J by 2 bases, with 7 bases between them. Germline-derived CDR1 and CDR2 are MNHNY and SVGAGI (reference sequence). This CDR3 has 12 amino acids. The CDR3 region has the DNA TGTGCCAGCAACTCGGCCACAGATACGCAGTATTTT. Its protein product is CASNSATDTQYF.

This sequence joins TRBV19 and TRBJ1-2; D gene unclear. V lost 7 bases and J 2 bases, leaving 14 bases between the germline ends. CDR3 size: 14 residues. Germline CDR1 reads LNHDA; CDR2 reads SQIVND (reference sequence). The DNA for the CDR3 is TGTGCCAGTACCCAGATACCAGTCAACTATGGCTACACCTTC. It specifies CASTQIPVNYGYTF. The whole variable domain, remainder taken from reference TRBV19 and TRBJ1-2, is DGGITQSPKYLFRKEGQNVTLSCEQNLNHDAMYWYRQDPGQGLRLIYYSQIVNDFQKGDIAEGYSVSREKKESFPLTVTSAQKNPTAFYLCASTQIPVNYGYTFGSGTRLTVV.

The count of this clone is one. This chain joins TRBV5-6 and TRBJ1-3, with a tentative D call TRBD1 (6 bases). The CDR3 length is 15 residues. Looked up from germline, CDR1 is SGHDT and CDR2 is YYEEEE. Trimming stripped 4 bases from V and 4 bases from J, with 15 bases between. The DNA for the CDR3 is TGTGCCAGCAGCCGTACCGGGACACCAGGAAACACCATATATTTT. This sequence encodes CASSRTGTPGNTIYF.

J is TRBJ1-1 and V is TRBV29-1; D remains unclear. The V end lost 3 bases, the J end lost 8 bases, and 16 bases lay between the germline ends. Per germline, CDR1 SQVTM and CDR2 ANQGSEA. This CDR3 is built from 13 residues. The CDR3 DNA follows: TGCAGCGTTGAGAATTTTTTCGGACTAGAAGCTTTCTTT. Its protein is CSVENFFGLEAFF.

Concerning this clone: One junction end disagrees with the germline gene, perhaps due to a read error. The chain employs TRBV10-1 and TRBJ1-2, with D possibly matching TRBD1 (5 bases). Germline loops: CDR1 WNHNN, CDR2 SYGVQD (reference sequence). There are 16 residues in the CDR3. CDR3 sequence (DNA): TGCGCCAGCAGTGAAGTGGGGCAGCCCCGCAACTTTGGCTACACCTTC. This codes for CASSEVGQPRNFGYTF.

The gene calls are TRBV7-3 and TRBJ2-7; D possibly uses TRBD1 or TRBD2 (5 bases each). The CDR3 sequence is 15 residues long. V lost 8 bases to trimming and J lost 4 bases, with 21 bases between them. Germline V gene lookup returns CDR1 SGHTA and CDR2 FQGTGA. The CDR3 sequence is CASRLSGGPLYEQYF. The CDR3 nucleotides are TGTGCCAGCCGACTAAGTGGGGGTCCCCTTTACGAGCAGTACTTC. Supplemented by reference TRBV7-3 and TRBJ2-7, the full variable domain reads GAGVSQTPSNKVTEKGKYVELRCDPISGHTALYWYRQSLGQGPEFLIYFQGTGAADDSGLPNDRFFAVRPEGSVSTLKIQRTERGDSAVYLCASRLSGGPLYEQYFGPGTRLTVT.

This chain joins TRBV29-1 and TRBJ1-1; D gene ambiguous. V lost 6 bases and J lost 2, with 4 bases in between. The CDR3 has 10 amino acids. CDR1 is SQVTM, CDR2 ANQGSEA, per germline. CDR3 region: CSVSNTEAFF. CDR3 in DNA: TGCAGCGTAAGTAACACTGAAGCTTTCTTT.

The chain combines TRBV5-1 with TRBJ1-1; D not resolved. The germline V gene encodes CDR1 SGHRS and CDR2 YFSETQ. Trimming removed 1 base at V and 0 bases at J, with 10 bases between. This CDR3 spans 15 amino acids. The CDR3 sequence is CASSLHGSMNTEAFF. CDR3 bases: TGCGCCAGCAGCTTGCATGGTAGCATGAACACTGAAGCTTTCTTT.

The rearrangement uses TRBV19 and TRBJ2-5; weak D call: TRBD2 (5 bases). V was pared by 5 bases and J by 0 bases, with 7 bases between. This CDR3 comprises 13 residues. Germline assignment: CDR1 LNHDA and CDR2 SQIVND (reference sequence). The CDR3 loop is CASSWRDQETQYF. The CDR3 nucleotides read TGTGCCAGTAGTTGGCGGGACCAAGAGACCCAGTACTTC.

V is TRBV2 and J is TRBJ2-5, with a tentative D call TRBD2 (5 bases). CDR1 and CDR2 from the germline V gene are SNHLY and FYNNEI. The CDR3 runs to 13 residues. V lost 6 bases to trimming and J lost 3 bases, with 11 bases between them. The CDR3 DNA sequence: TGTGCCAGCAGCCGTGACGGGAAAGAGACCCAGTACTTC. Its translation: CASSRDGKETQYF.

J is TRBJ2-5 and V is TRBV5-1; the D gene is possibly TRBD2 (7 bases). Germline loops: CDR1 SGHRS, CDR2 YFSETQ. V lost 8 bases and J lost 5, with 25 bases in between. The CDR3 contains 16 residues. The CDR3 DNA reads as TGCGCCAGTACCATTCCAGGGAGGGGGGATGTCGAGACCCAGTACTTC. Protein product: CASTIPGRGDVETQYF.

The V gene is TRBV18, the J gene TRBJ1-1; D might be TRBD1 (5 bases). V gave up 8 bases and J gave up 1 base, with 5 bases separating them. From germline, CDR1 is KGHSH and CDR2 LQKENI. The CDR3 is 11 residues long. The CDR3 region is CASQGNTEAFF. CDR3 DNA: TGTGCCAGCCAGGGGAACACTGAAGCTTTCTTT.